One and the same sample provided the 17 T cell receptor beta chains below, sequenced in a study of T cell repertoires in cytomegalovirus infection. A single record per CDR3 protein comes from TCRdb applying MiXCR to the reads. The profile shows hundreds of thousands of distinct CDR3 sequences, around 30% of them singletons. These receptors have no known antigen. This sample comprised cultured CD8+ T cells from PBMCs, obtained from culture after CMV antigen stimulation. These receptors came from a human donor in good health (CMV status not recorded). Some clones in this sample may be carry-over from other donors' samples.

J is TRBJ2-1 and V is TRBV6-5; D may match TRBD1 or TRBD2 (6 bases each). Germline loops: CDR1 MNHEY, CDR2 SVGAGI. This CDR3 contains 13 residues. V lost 8 bases and J lost 5, with 13 bases in between. The CDR3 is CASGRTVNNEQFF. Written as DNA, the CDR3 is TGTGCCAGCGGGAGGACAGTAAACAATGAGCAGTTCTTC.

This clonotype was seen a few times. V and J are TRBV12-5 and TRBJ2-3; D gene unclear. Germline CDR1 and CDR2: LGHNT and FRNRAP. Trimming shortened V by 4 bases and J by 3 bases, and 20 bases separated the two germline ends. The CDR3 covers 17 residues. Written as DNA, the CDR3 is TGTGCTAGTGGTTCCCCTATTGGGGAAAGTAGGACAGATACGCAGTATTTT. Protein sequence: CASGSPIGESRTDTQYF.

This clonotype was found many times. The junction shows a germline mismatch at one end, possibly a read error. The rearrangement uses TRBV12-3 or TRBV12-4 and TRBJ1-2; no definite D call. CDR3 size: 11 residues. The CDR3 spells CASSLAYGYTF. The CDR3 nucleotides are TGTGCCAGCAGCTTAGCCTATGGCTACACCTTC.

The chain uses TRBV13 and TRBJ2-5; D might be TRBD2 (6 bases). V was trimmed by 5 bases and J by 9 bases, leaving 22 bases between them. CDR1 and CDR2 from the germline V gene are PRHDT and FYEKMQ (reference sequence). This CDR3 spans 15 amino acids. The DNA of the CDR3 is TGTGCCAGCAGCAACCCTGGTAGCGGACTCGGGGCCCAGTACTTC. Translation gives CASSNPGSGLGAQYF.

This chain uses TRBV15 with TRBJ2-5, with D unresolved. This CDR3 comprises 8 residues. Germline V gene data show CDR1 as LNHNV and CDR2 as YYDKDF (reference sequence). CDR3 in DNA: TGTGCACGGGAGACCCAGTACTTC. Translating it yields CARETQYF. The full variable domain, its missing parts supplied by reference TRBV15 and TRBJ2-5, is DAMVIQNPRYQVTQFGKPVTLSCSQTLNHNVMYWYQQKSSQAPKLLFHYYDKDFNNEADTPDNFQSRRPNTSFCFLDIRSPGLGDTAMYLCARETQYFGPGTRLLVL.

This clonotype came up a few times. This sequence joins TRBV28 and TRBJ1-1, with 8 positions matching TRBD1. The J segment lost 0 bases and the V segment lost 6 bases, leaving 15 bases of the junction unmatched. The CDR3 totals 18 residues. Looked up from germline, CDR1 is MDHEN and CDR2 is SYDVKM. CDR3 sequence (DNA): TGTGCCAGCAGGCCACGGGCCAGGGGGCGTGAATTGAACACTGAAGCTTTCTTT. The encoded protein is CASRPRARGRELNTEAFF.

This chain uses TRBV27 with TRBJ2-1, with D hard to call. The CDR3 has 12 amino acids. Germline values: CDR1 MNHEY, CDR2 SMNVEV (reference sequence). Trimming shortened V by 5 bases and J by 8 bases, and 10 bases separated the two germline ends. CDR3 in DNA: TGTGCCAGCAGTCTTGGAATGGATGAGCAGTTCTTC. Translating it yields CASSLGMDEQFF.

The CDR3 bases are TGTGCCATCAGTGATTTGATGGGGGAGACCCAGTACTTC. It yields the protein CAISDLMGETQYF. The rearrangement uses TRBV10-3 and TRBJ2-5; D gene unclear. Trimming removed 3 bases at V and 5 bases at J, with 10 bases between. The CDR3 sequence is 13 residues long. Germline V CDR1 and CDR2: ENHRY, SYGVKD.

The chain joins TRBV7-8 to TRBJ2-1; 7 bases are shared with TRBD2. The germline V gene encodes CDR1 SGHVS and CDR2 FQNEAQ. V shed 4 bases, J shed 7 bases, and the junction held 16 bases outside the gene matches. CDR3 length equals 17 residues. CDR3 in DNA: TGTGCCAGCAGCTGGGGCGGGGGATATGGTGTACAGAATGAGCAGTTCTTC. It yields the protein CASSWGGGYGVQNEQFF. Full variable domain (outside the CDR3, taken from reference TRBV7-8 and TRBJ2-1): GAGVSQSPRYKVAKRGQDVALRCDPISGHVSLFWYQQALGQGPEFLTYFQNEAQLDKSGLPSDRFFAERPEGSVSTLKIQRTQQEDSAVYLCASSWGGGYGVQNEQFFGPGTRLTVL.

The rearrangement links TRBV20-1 to TRBJ1-1; TRBD1 matches at 7 bases. Germline values: CDR1 DFQATT, CDR2 SNEGSKA (reference sequence). V gave up 6 bases and J gave up 3 bases; unmatched junction bases: 7. CDR3 length: 13 residues. CDR3: CSALTGEDTEAFF. CDR3 in DNA: TGCAGTGCACTTACAGGGGAGGACACTGAAGCTTTCTTT.

The rearrangement uses TRBV12-3 or TRBV12-4 and TRBJ1-5; D might be TRBD1 (5 bases). Between the trimmed V and J ends, which lost 7 bases and 9 bases, there was a span of 13 bases. There are 12 residues in the CDR3. The CDR3 protein is CASTWGRWPQHF. As DNA, the CDR3 is TGTGCCAGCACCTGGGGCCGTTGGCCCCAGCATTTT.

This clonotype was detected a few times. V gene TRBV5-1 combines with J gene TRBJ1-1; 7 bases align to TRBD1. Germline CDR1 and CDR2: SGHRS and YFSETQ. The CDR3 loop spans 14 amino acids. Trimming removed 4 bases from V and 4 bases from J; junction bases left unmatched: 7. DNA for the CDR3: TGCGCCAGCAGCCCCCAGGGGGTTGGCACTGAAGCTTTCTTT. It is translated as CASSPQGVGTEAFF.

The chain is built from TRBV20-1 and TRBJ2-3; 8 bases match TRBD2. V was clipped by 0 bases and J by 2 bases; unmatched bases: 4. The germline V gene has CDR1 DFQATT and CDR2 SNEGSKA (reference sequence). The CDR3 has 15 amino acids. Written as DNA, the CDR3 is TGCAGTGCTAGAGATTACGGGGGGGACACAGATACGCAGTATTTT. Its translation is CSARDYGGDTDTQYF.

The chain links TRBV19 to TRBJ1-5; D remains unclear. Germline CDR1 is LNHDA and CDR2 is SQIVND (reference sequence). This CDR3 spans 12 amino acids. The germline V and J ends were trimmed by 8 bases and 6 bases, with 11 bases remaining between them. In DNA form, the CDR3 reads TGTGCCAGTGATGGCCCGGGTCAGCCCCAGCATTTT. Translation: CASDGPGQPQHF.

The chain has TRBV5-1 and TRBJ2-5; D call uncertain. The CDR3 runs to 13 residues. Trimming cost V 1 base and J 6 bases, with 10 bases left between them. In germline, CDR1 is SGHRS, CDR2 YFSETQ. The CDR3 spells CASSLWAGQTQYF. The CDR3 region has the DNA TGCGCCAGCAGCTTGTGGGCTGGACAGACCCAGTACTTC.

The chain employs TRBV5-1 and TRBJ2-6; a possible D gene is TRBD2 (6 bases). Germline V CDR1 and CDR2: SGHRS, YFSETQ. The CDR3 runs 16 residues. V dropped 4 bases and J dropped 0 bases, with 11 bases sitting between them. CDR3 DNA: TGCGCCAGCAGCCCGACGGAGGGCTCTGGGGCCAACGTCCTGACTTTC. This sequence encodes CASSPTEGSGANVLTF.

This clonotype occurred a few times. The chain carries TRBV7-9 and TRBJ1-5; D is perhaps TRBD1 (5 bases). The CDR3 totals 15 residues. Germline CDR1 is SEHNR and CDR2 is FQNEAQ (reference sequence). V lost 3 bases and J 5 bases, leaving 14 bases between the germline ends. CDR3 bases: TGTGCCAGCAGCTTTGGGGCGGGAGGGGATCAGCCCCAGCATTTT. It is translated as CASSFGAGGDQPQHF.